The rows below give T cell receptor beta chains drawn from one sample of a study of T cell changes during pregnancy in multiple sclerosis. The method was immunoSEQ multiplex PCR; TCRdb's version includes in-frame clones alone and lacks a portion of them. The sample consists of over 65,000 clones, approximately 94% of them appearing once. Sequencing used peripheral blood, obtained in the third trimester of pregnancy. The receptors originated from a female donor with multiple sclerosis, enrolled in a pregnancy study. Each CDR3 is given with its conserved first and last residue. The order of the fields is clone size, J gene, V gene, D gene, CDR3 DNA, CDR3 protein. The D gene is left open where the match is weak. Size values are once, few and many counts, or a class for expanded clones, and some rows have none.

>-|TRBJ1-6|TRBV9|TRBD1
TGTGCCAGCAGCGTAGGGGACAGGGGGCCTTCGCCCCTCCACTTT
CASSVGDRGPSPLHF
>-|TRBJ1-1|TRBV6-1|-
TGTGCCAGCAGTGATGGCGGGGCAGCCCATGAAGCTTTCTTT
CASSDGGAAHEAFF
>-|TRBJ2-5|TRBV4-2|TRBD2
TGTGCCAGCAGCCAAAGAGGTACCCCGGGACTAGCGGTGAAAGAGACCCAGTACTTC
CASSQRGTPGLAVKETQYF
>-|TRBJ2-7|TRBV11-2|-
TGTGCCAGCAGCCGTACTGACTCCTACGAGCAGTACTTC
CASSRTDSYEQYF
>once|TRBJ1-5|TRBV11-1|-
TGTGCCAGCAGCTTAGACCACGATCTAAGCAATCAGCCCCAGCATTTT
CASSLDHDLSNQPQHF
>few|TRBJ1-2|TRBV14|-
TGTGCCAGCAGCCATAATCCAGGGGCCTATTCTAACTATGGCTACACCTTC
CASSHNPGAYSNYGYTF
>-|TRBJ2-2|TRBV19|-
TGTGCCAGTAGTATCAGGGTAAACACCGGGGAGCTGTTTTTT
CASSIRVNTGELFF
>-|TRBJ1-2|TRBV5-1|-
TGCGCCAGCAGCTTGGCCTCAGGGTATGGCTACACCTTC
CASSLASGYGYTF
>-|TRBJ1-2|TRBV27|-
TGTGCCAGCGGCCCGGGGGTCTATGGCTACACCTTC
CASGPGVYGYTF
>-|TRBJ2-7|TRBV9|TRBD2
TGTGCCAGCAGCCCTCGACTAGCGGGGGACGAGCAGTACTTC
CASSPRLAGDEQYF
>-|TRBJ1-6|TRBV13|-
TGTGCCAGCATTCCATACCGAGGGGGTCCCCTCCACTTT
CASIPYRGGPLHF
>-|TRBJ1-5|TRBV18|-
TGTGCCAGCTCACCATTCGCTCTCGGGGGTTATAGCAATCAGCCCCAGCATTTT
CASSPFALGGYSNQPQHF
>-|TRBJ1-2|TRBV25-1|-
TGTGCCAGCAGCGACAACCGGCCCTATGGCTACACCTTC
CASSDNRPYGYTF
>-|TRBJ1-2|TRBV30|-
TGTGCCTGGAGGCCGAGACCCAGAATGGGCTGTGGCTACACCTTC
CAWRPRPRMGCGYTF
>-|TRBJ2-5|TRBV6-1|-
TGTGCCAGCAGCGAAGAGACCCAGTACTTC
CASSEETQYF
>-|TRBJ2-2|TRBV6-5|-
TGTGCCAGCAGTCCAAACACCGGGGAGCTGTTTTTT
CASSPNTGELFF
>-|TRBJ2-1|TRBV9|TRBD1
TGTGCCAGCAGCGTAGCCCTGGGACAGGGCTACAATGAGCAGTTCTTC
CASSVALGQGYNEQFF
>-|TRBJ1-2|TRBV30|-
TGTGCCTGTTACATGTACTATGGCTACACCTTC
CACYMYYGYTF
>-|TRBJ1-4|TRBV5-4|-
TGTGCCAGCAGCTTGGGTCACCAGAACGAAAAACTGTTTTTT
CASSLGHQNEKLFF
>-|TRBJ2-5|TRBV7-2|TRBD2
TGTGCCAGCAGCTTACGCCTAGCGGGGGGGCCAGTCATCGAGACCCAGTACTTC
CASSLRLAGGPVIETQYF
>-|TRBJ2-2|TRBV7-9|TRBD2
TGTGCCAGCAGCATACTAGCGGGGGGGCTCACCGGGGAGCTGTTTTTT
CASSILAGGLTGELFF
>-|TRBJ2-3|TRBV11-2|-
TGTGCCAGCAGCTTAAGACAGACTAGCACAGATACGCAGTATTTT
CASSLRQTSTDTQYF
>-|TRBJ1-1|TRBV6-5|-
TGTGCCAGCAGTTACCGTGGGGGGGACACTGAAGCTTTCTTT
CASSYRGGDTEAFF
>-|TRBJ2-3|TRBV19|-
TGTGCCAGTAGTATACAGGGGAGAGATACGCAGTATTTT
CASSIQGRDTQYF
>once|TRBJ2-2|TRBV5-1|-
TGCGCCAGCAGTAGGGGGTCGGTGAACACCGGGGAGCTGTTTTTT
CASSRGSVNTGELFF
>-|TRBJ2-7|TRBV5-6|TRBD2
TGTGCCAGCAGCTTAGCGGGGGGCCTAAGTTCCGAGCAGTACTTC
CASSLAGGLSSEQYF
>-|TRBJ2-3|TRBV5-6|TRBD1
TGTGCCAGCAGCCCCGACAGGGTGCTAGGGTATACGCAGTATTTT
CASSPDRVLGYTQYF
>once|TRBJ2-5|TRBV10-3|-
TGTGCCAGCAGCGGGTCGTACCTCCAAGAGACCCAGTACTTC
CASSGSYLQETQYF
>-|TRBJ1-2|TRBV13|-
TGTGCCAGCAGCAACAGACAATACTATGGCTACACCTTC
CASSNRQYYGYTF
>-|TRBJ1-1|TRBV7-2|TRBD1
TGTGCCAGCAGCTTAGAATTCCGGACAGGGAGGACTGAAGCTTTCTTT
CASSLEFRTGRTEAFF
>-|TRBJ2-1|TRBV10-3|-
TGTGCCATCAGTGAGGGGTGGGGCCCCTACAATGAGCAGTTCTTC
CAISEGWGPYNEQFF
>-|TRBJ2-7|TRBV6-4|-
TGTGCCAGCAGTCCCCTGGGGGGGGCGGGGGAGCAGTACTTC
CASSPLGGAGEQYF
>-|TRBJ1-2|TRBV25-1|-
TGTGCCAGCAGTGAATTCGCGGCTAAGGGCTACACCTTC
CASSEFAAKGYTF
>-|TRBJ1-5|TRBV11-2|-
TGTGCCAGCAGTCGAGAAGCCGGGGGCAATCAGCCCCAGCATTTT
CASSREAGGNQPQHF
>-|TRBJ1-3|TRBV7-2|-
TGTGCCAGCAGAGCGCGAGGGGGGGGCTCTGGAAACACCATATATTTT
CASRARGGGSGNTIYF
>-|TRBJ2-1|TRBV6-6|-
TGTGCCAGCAGGTCTAGGGGGGGGGTAGCTGAGCAGTTCTTC
CASRSRGGVAEQFF
>-|TRBJ1-6|TRBV7-3|-
TGTGCCAGCAGACAACACGGGAATTCACCCCTCCACTTT
CASRQHGNSPLHF
>-|TRBJ2-7|TRBV7-2|TRBD1
TGTGCCAGCACTCCACCGGGACAGCCCTACGAGCAGTACTTC
CASTPPGQPYEQYF
>-|TRBJ2-1|TRBV11-2|TRBD1
TGTGCCAGCAGCTTAGGGCAGGGGGTAACGTACAATGAGCAGTTCTTC
CASSLGQGVTYNEQFF
>once|TRBJ2-5|TRBV18|TRBD1
TGTGCCAGCTCAGCAGGGGGAACGGACGAGACCCAGTACTTC
CASSAGGTDETQYF
>-|TRBJ1-1|TRBV7-2|-
TGTGCCAGCAGCTCCCGCCGGGGGTCCACTGAAGCTTTCTTT
CASSSRRGSTEAFF
>-|TRBJ2-1|TRBV29-1|-
TGCAGCGTTGAATCCAGGGTAGTCAACAATGAGCAGTTCTTC
CSVESRVVNNEQFF
>-|TRBJ2-3|TRBV18|-
TGTGCCAGCTCACCAAGGACTGGCGGGGCGGCAGGTGATACGCAGTATTTT
CASSPRTGGAAGDTQYF
>-|TRBJ2-7|TRBV7-2|TRBD2
TGTGCCAGCACTACGGAGCCGGGACTAGTCTCCTACGAGCAGTACTTC
CASTTEPGLVSYEQYF
>-|TRBJ1-1|TRBV2|-
TGTGCCAGCAGTTCCGACAGGACTGAAGCTTTCTTT
CASSSDRTEAFF
>-|TRBJ1-2|TRBV27|-
TGTGCCAGCAGTTTATCGGTGCGGGTCGGAAGCTATGGCTACACCTTC
CASSLSVRVGSYGYTF
>-|TRBJ1-1|TRBV19|-
TGTGCCAGTAAGGGGCACGGGGAAGCTTTCTTT
CASKGHGEAFF
>once|TRBJ2-7|TRBV9|-
TGTGCCAGCAGCGTAGAAACACACTCCTACGAGCAGTACTTC
CASSVETHSYEQYF
>-|TRBJ2-5|TRBV18|-
TGTGCCAGCTTAGGTGTAGCGGTTGGAGAGACCCAGTACTTC
CASLGVAVGETQYF
>-|TRBJ1-5|TRBV30|TRBD1
TGTGCCTGGAGTCAACAGGGGGCAAATCAGCCCCAGCATTTT
CAWSQQGANQPQHF
>once|TRBJ2-7|TRBV2|-
TGTGCCAGCAAGACCTACAGGGGGGGCTACGAGCAGTACTTC
CASKTYRGGYEQYF
>-|TRBJ1-1|TRBV27|-
TGTGCCAGCAGTTTTGAGGGAGGGAACACTGAAGCTTTCTTT
CASSFEGGNTEAFF
>-|TRBJ1-6|TRBV11-2|-
TGTGCCAGCAGCTTCAGGACACCCCTGGGTTCACCCCTCCACTTT
CASSFRTPLGSPLHF